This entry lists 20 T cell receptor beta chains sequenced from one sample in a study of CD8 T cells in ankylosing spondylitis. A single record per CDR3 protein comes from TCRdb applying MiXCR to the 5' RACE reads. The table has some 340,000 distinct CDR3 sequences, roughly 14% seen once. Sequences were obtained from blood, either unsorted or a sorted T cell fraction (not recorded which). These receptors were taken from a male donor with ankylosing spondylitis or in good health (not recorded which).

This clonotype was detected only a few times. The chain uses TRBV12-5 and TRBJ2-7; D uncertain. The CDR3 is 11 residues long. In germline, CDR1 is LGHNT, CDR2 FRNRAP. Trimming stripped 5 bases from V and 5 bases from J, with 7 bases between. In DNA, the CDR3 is TGTGCTAGTGGTCCCAAGGACGAGCAGTACTTC. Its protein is CASGPKDEQYF.

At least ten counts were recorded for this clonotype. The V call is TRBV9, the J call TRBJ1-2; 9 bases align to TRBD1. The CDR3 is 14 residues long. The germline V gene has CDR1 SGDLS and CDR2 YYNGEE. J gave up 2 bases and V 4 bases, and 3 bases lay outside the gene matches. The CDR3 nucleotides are TGTGCCAGCAGCCCCGGGACAGGGAACTATGGCTACACCTTC. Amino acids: CASSPGTGNYGYTF.

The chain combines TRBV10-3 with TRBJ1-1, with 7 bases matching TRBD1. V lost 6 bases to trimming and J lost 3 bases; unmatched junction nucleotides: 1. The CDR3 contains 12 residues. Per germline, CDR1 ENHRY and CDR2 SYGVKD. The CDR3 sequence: CAIRTGDTEAFF. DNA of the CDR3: TGTGCCATCAGAACAGGGGACACTGAAGCTTTCTTT.

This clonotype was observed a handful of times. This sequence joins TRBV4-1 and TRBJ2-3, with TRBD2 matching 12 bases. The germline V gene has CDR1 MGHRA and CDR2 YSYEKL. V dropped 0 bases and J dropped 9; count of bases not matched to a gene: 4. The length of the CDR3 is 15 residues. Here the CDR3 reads CASSQDRGLAGTQYF. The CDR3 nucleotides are TGCGCCAGCAGCCAAGATAGAGGACTAGCGGGAACGCAGTATTTT.

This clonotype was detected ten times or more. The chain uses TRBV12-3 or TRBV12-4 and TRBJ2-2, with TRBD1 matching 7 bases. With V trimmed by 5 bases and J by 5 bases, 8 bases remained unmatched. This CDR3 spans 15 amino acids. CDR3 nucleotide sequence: TGTGCCAGCAGTCCCGGGACAGCCGTGACCGGGGAGCTGTTTTTT. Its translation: CASSPGTAVTGELFF.

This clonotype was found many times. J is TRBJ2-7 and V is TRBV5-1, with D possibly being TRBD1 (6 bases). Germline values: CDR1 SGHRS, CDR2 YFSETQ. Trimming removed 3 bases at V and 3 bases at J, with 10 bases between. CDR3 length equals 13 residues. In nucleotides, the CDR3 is TGCGCCAGCAGCTCGGACAGTGGCTACGAGCAGTACTTC. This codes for CASSSDSGYEQYF.

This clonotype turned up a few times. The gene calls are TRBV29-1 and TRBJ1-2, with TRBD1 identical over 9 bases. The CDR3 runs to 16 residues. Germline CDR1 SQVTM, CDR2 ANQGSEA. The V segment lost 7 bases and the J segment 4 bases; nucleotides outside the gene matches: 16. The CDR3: CSAKIRDRVFGYGYTF. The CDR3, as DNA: TGCAGCGCCAAAATCCGGGACAGGGTATTTGGCTATGGCTACACCTTC.

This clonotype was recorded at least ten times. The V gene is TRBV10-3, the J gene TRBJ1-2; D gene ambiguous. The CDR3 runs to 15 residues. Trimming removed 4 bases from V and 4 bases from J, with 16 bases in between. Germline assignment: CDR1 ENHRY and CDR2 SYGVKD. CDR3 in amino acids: CAISVGPRGGYGYTF. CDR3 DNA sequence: TGTGCCATCAGTGTCGGTCCCCGAGGCGGCTATGGCTACACCTTC.

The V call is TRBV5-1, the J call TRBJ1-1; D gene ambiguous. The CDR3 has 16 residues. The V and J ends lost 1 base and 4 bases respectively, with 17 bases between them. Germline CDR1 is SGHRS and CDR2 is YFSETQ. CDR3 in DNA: TGCGCCAGCAGCTTGACTATCCAAGGCACCCGCACTGAAGCTTTCTTT. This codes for CASSLTIQGTRTEAFF.

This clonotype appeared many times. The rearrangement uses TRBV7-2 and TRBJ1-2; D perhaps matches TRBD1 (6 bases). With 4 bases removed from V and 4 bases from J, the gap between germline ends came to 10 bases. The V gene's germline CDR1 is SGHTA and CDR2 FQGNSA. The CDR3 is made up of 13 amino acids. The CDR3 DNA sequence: TGTGCCAGCAGCTCAACAGGGAGCTATGGCTACACCTTC. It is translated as CASSSTGSYGYTF. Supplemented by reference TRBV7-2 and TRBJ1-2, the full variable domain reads GAGVSQSPSNKVTEKGKDVELRCDPISGHTALYWYRQSLGQGLEFLIYFQGNSAPDKSGLPSDRFSAERTGGSVSTLTIQRTQQEDSAVYLCASSSTGSYGYTFGSGTRLTVV.

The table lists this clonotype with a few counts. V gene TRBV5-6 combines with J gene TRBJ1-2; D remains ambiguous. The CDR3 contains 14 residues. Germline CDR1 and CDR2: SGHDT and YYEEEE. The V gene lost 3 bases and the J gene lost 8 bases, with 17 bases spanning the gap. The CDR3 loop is CASSSKTAKGGYTF. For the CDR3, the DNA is TGTGCCAGCAGCTCAAAGACCGCTAAGGGCGGCTACACCTTC. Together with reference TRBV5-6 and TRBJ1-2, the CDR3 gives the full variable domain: DAGVTQSPTHLIKTRGQQVTLRCSPKSGHDTVSWYQQALGQGPQFIFQYYEEEERQRGNFPDRFSGHQFPNYSSELNVNALLLGDSALYLCASSSKTAKGGYTFGSGTRLTVV.

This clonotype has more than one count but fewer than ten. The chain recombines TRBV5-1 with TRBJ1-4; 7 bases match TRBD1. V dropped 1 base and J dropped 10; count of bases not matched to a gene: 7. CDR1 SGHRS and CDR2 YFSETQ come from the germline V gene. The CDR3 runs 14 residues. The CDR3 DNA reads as TGCGCCAGCAGCTTGACCGAACAGGGGCGAAAACTGTTTTTT. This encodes CASSLTEQGRKLFF.

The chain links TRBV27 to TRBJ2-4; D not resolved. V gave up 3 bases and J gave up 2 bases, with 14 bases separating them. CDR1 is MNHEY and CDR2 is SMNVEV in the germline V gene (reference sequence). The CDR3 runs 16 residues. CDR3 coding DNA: TGTGCCAGCAGTTTTCGGGCGCTCGGGTCCAAAAACATTCAGTACTTC. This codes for CASSFRALGSKNIQYF.

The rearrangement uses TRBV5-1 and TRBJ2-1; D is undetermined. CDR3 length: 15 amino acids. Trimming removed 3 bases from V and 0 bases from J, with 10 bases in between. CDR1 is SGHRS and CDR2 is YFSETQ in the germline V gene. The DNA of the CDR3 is TGCGCCAGCAGCTCTGCGGAGAGCTCCTACAATGAGCAGTTCTTC. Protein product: CASSSAESSYNEQFF.

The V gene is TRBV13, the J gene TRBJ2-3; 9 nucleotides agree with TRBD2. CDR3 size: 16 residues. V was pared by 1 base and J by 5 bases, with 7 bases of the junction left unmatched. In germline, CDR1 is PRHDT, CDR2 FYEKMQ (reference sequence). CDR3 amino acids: CASSLVTSGGGDTQYF. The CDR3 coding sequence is TGTGCCAGCAGCTTAGTGACTAGCGGAGGGGGAGATACGCAGTATTTT.

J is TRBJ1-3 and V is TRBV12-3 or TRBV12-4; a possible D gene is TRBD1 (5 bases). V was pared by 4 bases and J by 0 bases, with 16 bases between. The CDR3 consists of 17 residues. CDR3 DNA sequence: TGTGCCAGCAGTTCAGGGCCGGGGAGAACCTCTGGAAACACCATATATTTT. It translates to CASSSGPGRTSGNTIYF.

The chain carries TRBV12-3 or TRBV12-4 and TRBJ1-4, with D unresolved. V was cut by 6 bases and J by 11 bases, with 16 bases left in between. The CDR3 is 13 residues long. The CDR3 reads CASSLGEAGKLFF. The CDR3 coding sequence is TGTGCCAGCAGCCTTGGGGAGGCTGGGAAACTGTTTTTT.

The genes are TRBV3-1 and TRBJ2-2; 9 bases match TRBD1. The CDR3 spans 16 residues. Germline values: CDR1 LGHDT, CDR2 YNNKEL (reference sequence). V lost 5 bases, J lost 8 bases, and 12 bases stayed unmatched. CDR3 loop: CASSTGTGYTRGELFF. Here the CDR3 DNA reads TGTGCCAGCAGCACCGGGACAGGGTATACCAGGGGGGAGCTGTTTTTT.

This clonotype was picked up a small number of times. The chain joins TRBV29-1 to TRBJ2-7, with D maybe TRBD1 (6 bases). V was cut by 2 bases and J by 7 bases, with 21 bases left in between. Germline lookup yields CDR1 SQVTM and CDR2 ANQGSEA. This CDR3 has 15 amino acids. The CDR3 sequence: CSVERAQGTGREQYF. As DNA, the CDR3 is TGCAGCGTTGAAAGGGCCCAAGGCACAGGGAGAGAGCAGTACTTC.

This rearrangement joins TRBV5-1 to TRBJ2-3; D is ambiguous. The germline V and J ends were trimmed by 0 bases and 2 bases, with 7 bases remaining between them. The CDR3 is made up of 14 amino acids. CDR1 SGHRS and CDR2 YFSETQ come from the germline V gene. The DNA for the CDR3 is TGCGCCAGCAGCTTGGGAGCAATCACAGATACGCAGTATTTT. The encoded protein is CASSLGAITDTQYF.